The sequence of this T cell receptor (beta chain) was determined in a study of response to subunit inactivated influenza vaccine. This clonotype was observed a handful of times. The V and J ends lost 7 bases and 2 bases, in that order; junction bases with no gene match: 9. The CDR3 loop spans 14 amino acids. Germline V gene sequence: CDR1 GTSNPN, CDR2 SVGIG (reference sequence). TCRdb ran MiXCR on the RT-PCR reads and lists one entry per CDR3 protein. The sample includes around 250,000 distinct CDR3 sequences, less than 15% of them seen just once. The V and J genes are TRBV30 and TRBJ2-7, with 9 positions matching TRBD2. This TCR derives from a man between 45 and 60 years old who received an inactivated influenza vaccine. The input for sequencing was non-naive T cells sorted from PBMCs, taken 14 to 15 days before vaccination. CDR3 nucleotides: TGTGCCTACGCGCGCGGCGGGGGGGCCTACGAGCAGTACTTC. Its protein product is CAYARGGGAYEQYF.